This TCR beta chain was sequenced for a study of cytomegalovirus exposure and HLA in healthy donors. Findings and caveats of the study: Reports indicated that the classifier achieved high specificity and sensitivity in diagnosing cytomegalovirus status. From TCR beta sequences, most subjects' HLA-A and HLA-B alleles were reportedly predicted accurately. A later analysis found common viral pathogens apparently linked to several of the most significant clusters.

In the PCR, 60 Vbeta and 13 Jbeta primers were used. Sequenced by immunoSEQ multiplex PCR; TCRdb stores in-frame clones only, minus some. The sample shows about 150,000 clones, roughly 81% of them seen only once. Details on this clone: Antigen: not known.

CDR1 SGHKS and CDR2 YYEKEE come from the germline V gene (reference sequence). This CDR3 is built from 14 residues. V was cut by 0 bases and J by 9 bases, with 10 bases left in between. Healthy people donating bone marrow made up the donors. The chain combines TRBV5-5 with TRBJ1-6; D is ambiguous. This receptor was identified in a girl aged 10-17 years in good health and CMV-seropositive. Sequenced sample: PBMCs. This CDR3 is CASSLASGISPLHF. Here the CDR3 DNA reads TGTGCCAGCAGCTTGGCAAGCGGCATTTCACCCCTCCACTTT.